A single sample is the source of the 15 T cell receptor beta chains below, sequenced in a study of post-analysis software for immune sequencing data. Study-level findings and limits: In patients, TRBV5-6, TRBV5-1 and TRBV20-1 belonged to five or six TRBV segments found more frequently than in controls.

These receptors have no known antigen. Libraries were made from TCR beta cDNA, and they carried unique molecular identifiers. Each CDR3 protein gets one entry after TCRdb re-called the PCR reads with MiXCR. Seen here are under 650,000 distinct CDR3 sequences, around 47% observed once, and the top ten hold more than 1.5%. The sample taken for sequencing was blood. The receptors derive from a girl aged 5 to 17 with multiple sclerosis.

Concerning this clonotype: The junction does not match germline at one end; this may be a read error. The genes are TRBV20-1 and TRBJ2-5; a possible D gene is TRBD2 (6 bases). Matching the DNA end better, TRBJ2-7 makes the J call doubtful. The CDR3 extends over 13 amino acids. Germline CDR1 and CDR2: DFQATT and SNEGSKA (reference sequence). The CDR3 nucleotides are TGCAGTACTAGCCCCCAAACTAACTACGAGCAGTACTTC. It yields the protein CSTSPQTNYEQYF.

A few counts support this clonotype. V is TRBV12-3 or TRBV12-4 and J is TRBJ1-5, with D possibly being TRBD1 (6 bases). V was pared by 6 bases and J by 1 base, with 19 bases between. The CDR3 has 17 residues. For the CDR3, the DNA is TGTGCCAGCAGCCTGGACAGAACAACAAGCAGCAATCAGCCCCAGCATTTT. As protein: CASSLDRTTSSNQPQHF.

The J gene is TRBJ2-1, the V gene TRBV11-2; a possible D gene is TRBD2 (5 bases). Trimming left V 5 bases short and J 6 bases short, with 14 bases between. CDR1 is SGHAT and CDR2 is FQNNGV in the germline V gene. The CDR3 totals 14 residues. DNA of the CDR3: TGTGCCAGCAGCCATTCCGGGATCCTCAATGAGCAGTTCTTC. This translates into CASSHSGILNEQFF.

This rearrangement joins TRBV11-2 to TRBJ2-3; 7 nucleotides align to TRBD2. Germline lookup yields CDR1 SGHAT and CDR2 FQNNGV. The CDR3 is 16 amino acids. The junction had 8 bases not matched to a gene; V was cut back by 5 bases and J by 0 bases. CDR3 in DNA: TGTGCCAGCAGCCATCAAGCGGGACTCAGCACAGATACGCAGTATTTT. Protein product: CASSHQAGLSTDTQYF. Variable domain in full (rest from reference TRBV11-2 and TRBJ2-3): EAGVAQSPRYKIIEKRQSVAFWCNPISGHATLYWYQQILGQGPKLLIQFQNNGVVDDSQLPKDRFSAERLKGVDSTLKIQPAKLEDSAVYLCASSHQAGLSTDTQYFGPGTRLTVL.

The rearrangement joins TRBV12-3 or TRBV12-4 to TRBJ1-3; no firm D call. Trimming shortened V by 4 bases and J by 1 base, and 14 bases separated the two germline ends. The CDR3 is made up of 16 amino acids. CDR3 bases: TGTGCCAGCAGTTCCTCCGGGAGTACATCTGGAAACACCATATATTTT. As protein: CASSSSGSTSGNTIYF.

The gene calls are TRBV7-9 and TRBJ2-6; no reliable D call. The CDR3 runs to 15 residues. Germline values: CDR1 SEHNR, CDR2 FQNEAQ (reference sequence). The V end was cut by 2 bases, the J end by 3 bases, with 8 bases between. CDR3 bases: TGTGCCAGCAGCTTATTAAGGGATGGGGCCAACGTCCTGACTTTC. Amino acids: CASSLLRDGANVLTF.

The table lists this clonotype with a few counts. The V call is TRBV6-5, the J call TRBJ2-4; D ambiguous. Trimming cost V 8 bases and J 6 bases, with 11 bases left between them. Per the germline V gene, CDR1 is MNHEY and CDR2 is SVGAGI. The CDR3 covers 12 residues. The CDR3 sequence: CASHSRANIQYF. The CDR3 nucleotides are TGTGCCAGCCACTCAAGGGCAAACATTCAGTACTTC.

This clonotype showed up just once. The genes are TRBV5-1 and TRBJ2-1; 7 nucleotides match TRBD1. The J segment lost 3 bases and the V segment lost 4 bases, leaving 10 bases of the junction unmatched. The CDR3 spans 16 residues. Germline V gives CDR1 SGHRS, CDR2 YFSETQ. CDR3 sequence (DNA): TGCGCCAGCAGCATTTTGGGCCGGACAGGCTACAATGAGCAGTTCTTC. It specifies CASSILGRTGYNEQFF.

This chain's CDR3 is CSASIFRGPYEQYF. The DNA for the CDR3 is TGCAGTGCTAGTATTTTCAGGGGGCCGTACGAGCAGTACTTC. V and J are TRBV20-1 and TRBJ2-7, with 8 positions matching TRBD1. The CDR3 has 14 residues. CDR1 is DFQATT, CDR2 SNEGSKA, per germline (reference sequence). V lost 3 bases and J lost 4; bases outside the gene matches: 8.

The V call is TRBV29-1, the J call TRBJ2-7; the D is unclear. The CDR3 covers 15 residues. Germline lookup yields CDR1 SQVTM and CDR2 ANQGSEA. Trimming cost V 0 bases and J 0 bases, with 12 bases left between them. The CDR3 coding sequence is TGCAGCGTTGAAGAACGCAGGCGGAGCTCCTACGAGCAGTACTTC. Translating gives CSVEERRRSSYEQYF.

V usage is TRBV29-1 and J usage is TRBJ2-3; the D is unclear. Germline loops: CDR1 SQVTM, CDR2 ANQGSEA. Trimming removed 2 bases from V and 2 bases from J, with 11 bases in between. The CDR3 length is 14 residues. CDR3 DNA sequence: TGCAGCGTTGAATCCAGCCTACCCACAGATACGCAGTATTTT. This gives the protein CSVESSLPTDTQYF.

There are a few counts of this clonotype. The chain joins TRBV10-2 to TRBJ2-1; 7 nucleotides match TRBD2. V lost 5 bases, J lost 5 bases, and 9 bases stayed unmatched. The CDR3 contains 15 residues. CDR1 and CDR2 from the germline V gene are WSHSY and SAAADI. CDR3 amino acids: CASSPSGGGNNEQFF. CDR3 bases: TGCGCCAGCAGTCCTTCTGGCGGGGGAAACAATGAGCAGTTCTTC.

This chain joins TRBV10-3 and TRBJ1-1; D remains unclear. Germline CDR1 and CDR2: ENHRY and SYGVKD. The V and J ends lost 6 bases and 0 bases respectively, with 11 bases between them. This CDR3 comprises 14 residues. CDR3 residues: CAIRETPMNTEAFF. CDR3 sequence (DNA): TGTGCCATCAGGGAGACTCCTATGAACACTGAAGCTTTCTTT.

The chain combines TRBV6-5 with TRBJ1-6; no definite D call. Germline V gene sequence: CDR1 MNHEY, CDR2 SVGAGI. The V gene lost 2 bases and the J gene lost 16 bases, with 12 bases spanning the gap. The CDR3 has 12 residues. The CDR3 region is CASSYGGNRLHF. CDR3 DNA: TGTGCCAGCAGTTACGGAGGCAATCGACTCCACTTT.

This clonotype was recorded a few times. The chain links TRBV20-1 to TRBJ2-1, with 10 bases that match TRBD2. The CDR3 is made up of 16 amino acids. With 1 base clipped from V and 6 bases from J, the junction kept 9 bases outside the gene matches. Looked up from germline, CDR1 is DFQATT and CDR2 is SNEGSKA (reference sequence). The CDR3 loop is CSARALTSGDPNEQFF. The CDR3 DNA follows: TGCAGTGCTAGAGCACTAACTAGCGGGGACCCCAATGAGCAGTTCTTC.